A single sample gave rise to the 27 T cell receptor beta chains below, sequenced in a study of T cells in Graves' hyperthyroidism and ophthalmopathy. TCR beta CDR3 regions were amplified from RNA transcripts. HTBI primers were the set used in a first-round RT-PCR of the TCR CDR3. TCRdb re-analysed the multiplex PCR reads in MiXCR, keeping a single row per CDR3 protein. Of under 400,000 distinct CDR3 sequences in the sample, 21% are singletons; the top ten hold around 50%. The sample was blood. These TCRs come from a woman in her forties or fifties with Graves' hyperthyroidism.

The rearrangement uses TRBV7-8 and TRBJ2-5, with 7 bases that match TRBD1. Looked up from germline, CDR1 is SGHVS and CDR2 is FQNEAQ. The CDR3 consists of 13 residues. CDR3 amino acids: CASTGPSKETQYF. The DNA of the CDR3 is TGTGCGTCGACAGGGCCTTCAAAAGAGACCCAGTACTTC.

Concerning this clonotype: This may come from a read error, since a much larger clone is one base off. The chain links TRBV7-9 to TRBJ1-2; TRBD1 aligns across 7 bases. The CDR3 runs to 13 residues. From germline, CDR1 is SEHNR and CDR2 FQNEAQ (reference sequence). The CDR3 is CVSSFDRDEGYTF. The DNA for the CDR3 is TGTGTCAGCAGCTTCGACAGGGACGAAGGCTACACCTTC.

A few counts support this clonotype. V is TRBV18 and J is TRBJ2-2; 9 bases line up with TRBD1. J gave up 0 bases and V 1 base, and 0 bases lay outside the gene matches. Germline loops: CDR1 KGHSH, CDR2 LQKENI. The CDR3 is made up of 16 amino acids. The chain's CDR3 is CASSPRTGANTGELFF. The DNA of the CDR3 is TGTGCCAGCTCACCACGGACAGGGGCGAACACCGGGGAGCTGTTTTTT.

This clonotype was detected a few times. The gene calls are TRBV5-1 and TRBJ1-4, with D unclear. With 0 bases removed from V and 4 bases from J, the gap between germline ends came to 10 bases. This CDR3 is built from 15 residues. Germline assignment: CDR1 SGHRS and CDR2 YFSETQ. Written as DNA, the CDR3 is TGCGCCAGCAGCTTGGCCGGCAGATTTAATGAAAAACTGTTTTTT. Encoded protein: CASSLAGRFNEKLFF.

Many counts were recorded for this clonotype. Written as DNA, the CDR3 is TGCAGTGCTAGAGATCTCCAGAAAACCTACGAGCAGTACTTC. This translates into CSARDLQKTYEQYF. The chain uses TRBV20-1 and TRBJ2-7, with D hard to call. In germline, CDR1 is DFQATT, CDR2 SNEGSKA (reference sequence). The CDR3 has 14 residues. V shed 0 bases and J shed 2 bases, with 11 bases lying between them.

In this sample, this clonotype turned up many times. This chain joins TRBV2 and TRBJ2-7; D perhaps matches TRBD2 (6 bases). This CDR3 comprises 13 residues. Germline CDR1 and CDR2: SNHLY and FYNNEI. Trimming stripped 6 bases from V and 3 bases from J, with 12 bases between. CDR3 amino acids: CASSGQGLYEQYF. CDR3 bases: TGTGCCAGCAGCGGCCAGGGACTCTACGAGCAGTACTTC. Filled out from reference TRBV2 and TRBJ2-7, the complete variable domain reads EPEVTQTPSHQVTQMGQEVILRCVPISNHLYFYWYRQILGQKVEFLVSFYNNEISEKSEIFDDQFSVERPDGSNFTLKIRSTKLEDSAMYFCASSGQGLYEQYFGPGTRLTVT.

This clonotype has ten or more counts. This chain uses TRBV20-1 with TRBJ1-5; possibly TRBD1 for D (6 bases). Germline V gene sequence: CDR1 DFQATT, CDR2 SNEGSKA (reference sequence). Trimming shortened V by 3 bases and J by 2 bases, and 11 bases separated the two germline ends. CDR3 length: 14 residues. The CDR3 sequence: CSARLQGGNQPQHF. The CDR3 DNA reads TGCAGTGCTAGGTTACAGGGAGGCAATCAGCCCCAGCATTTT.

This sequence joins TRBV19 and TRBJ1-2; weak D call: TRBD1 (5 bases). The CDR3 totals 15 residues. Germline loops: CDR1 LNHDA, CDR2 SQIVND (reference sequence). V lost 7 bases and J 6 bases, leaving 21 bases between the germline ends. This CDR3 is CASNSTAPRFHGYTF. CDR3 sequence (DNA): TGTGCCAGTAATTCGACAGCCCCGCGTTTTCATGGCTACACCTTC.

The chain links TRBV20-1 to TRBJ1-2; 7 nucleotides match TRBD1. The CDR3 totals 12 residues. The V and J ends lost 1 base and 6 bases, in that order; junction bases with no gene match: 2. Germline CDR1 and CDR2: DFQATT and SNEGSKA (reference sequence). The CDR3 loop is CSARVGGDGYTF. The CDR3 DNA is TGCAGTGCTAGAGTAGGGGGCGATGGCTACACCTTC.

In this sample, this clonotype turned up a few times. V usage is TRBV20-1 and J usage is TRBJ2-1; 10 nucleotides align to TRBD2. The CDR3 has 17 amino acids. The J segment lost 0 bases and the V segment lost 2 bases, leaving 7 bases of the junction unmatched. Germline V gene data show CDR1 as DFQATT and CDR2 as SNEGSKA (reference sequence). The CDR3 nucleotides read TGCAGTGCTAGATGGGGGGCTAGCGGGAGCTCCTACAATGAGCAGTTCTTC. Encoded protein: CSARWGASGSSYNEQFF.

The chain uses TRBV20-1 and TRBJ2-7; 12 nucleotides align to TRBD2. V lost 0 bases and J lost 2; bases outside the gene matches: 14. The CDR3 runs 19 residues. CDR1 DFQATT and CDR2 SNEGSKA come from the germline V gene (reference sequence). CDR3 in amino acids: CSARDLNLLAGGLPYEQYF. The CDR3 region has the DNA TGCAGTGCTAGAGATCTCAACCTACTAGCGGGAGGCCTTCCCTACGAGCAGTACTTC.

This clonotype was recorded many times. The chain recombines TRBV3-1 with TRBJ1-5; D gene ambiguous. Trimming shortened V by 0 bases and J by 7 bases, and 10 bases separated the two germline ends. Germline V lookup: CDR1 LGHDT, CDR2 YNNKEL (reference sequence). The CDR3 consists of 14 residues. As DNA, the CDR3 is TGTGCCAGCAGCCAAGATCTCGTGAGCCAGCCCCAGCATTTT. Its translation is CASSQDLVSQPQHF. Combining the CDR3 with reference TRBV3-1 and TRBJ1-5 gives the whole variable domain DTAVSQTPKYLVTQMGNDKSIKCEQNLGHDTMYWYKQDSKKFLKIMFSYNNKELIINETVPNRFSPKSPDKAHLNLHINSLELGDSAVYFCASSQDLVSQPQHFGDGTRLSIL.

There are a few counts of this clonotype. The chain uses TRBV7-9 and TRBJ1-2; 11 bases line up with TRBD1. Germline assignment: CDR1 SEHNR and CDR2 FQNEAQ (reference sequence). V was clipped by 4 bases and J by 6 bases; unmatched bases: 4. The CDR3 is made up of 14 amino acids. Written as DNA, the CDR3 is TGTGCCAGCAGCTCGTGGACAGGGGGCGATGGCTACACCTTC. This encodes CASSSWTGGDGYTF.

The rearrangement joins TRBV6-1 to TRBJ1-3; no clear D. The CDR3 runs 15 residues. Germline CDR1 reads MNHNS; CDR2 reads SASEGT. Trimming left V 0 bases short and J 0 bases short, with 6 bases between. CDR3 in DNA: TGTGCCAGCAGTGAAGCGCCCAGCTCTGGAAACACCATATATTTT. This sequence encodes CASSEAPSSGNTIYF.

This clonotype appeared many times. The chain links TRBV11-3 to TRBJ2-5, with 8 bases that match TRBD1. Germline V lookup: CDR1 SGHNT, CDR2 YENEEA. V lost 5 bases, J lost 2 bases, and 7 bases stayed unmatched. There are 15 residues in the CDR3. The CDR3 DNA reads as TGTGCCAGCAGCAGAGGGACAGGAAATCAAGAGACCCAGTACTTC. Translation gives CASSRGTGNQETQYF.

In this sample, this clonotype turned up many times. This sequence joins TRBV7-6 and TRBJ2-1, with D possibly TRBD1 on 6 matching bases. Deletions cut 6 bases from V and 8 bases from J, with 23 bases between. Per germline, CDR1 SGHVS and CDR2 FNYEAQ. This CDR3 is 16 amino acids long. CDR3 in amino acids: CASSPAQGRVRDEQFF. CDR3 bases: TGTGCCAGCAGTCCTGCCCAGGGGCGGGTTAGGGATGAGCAGTTCTTC. The whole variable domain, filled in from reference TRBV7-6 and TRBJ2-1, reads GAGVSQSPRYKVTKRGQDVALRCDPISGHVSLYWYRQALGQGPEFLTYFNYEAQQDKSGLPNDRFSAERPEGSISTLTIQRTEQRDSAMYRCASSPAQGRVRDEQFFGPGTRLTVL.

Ten or more counts support this clonotype. The V call is TRBV12-3 or TRBV12-4, the J call TRBJ1-5; possibly TRBD1 for D (5 bases). Trimming shortened V by 5 bases and J by 5 bases, and 10 bases separated the two germline ends. This CDR3 contains 13 residues. The CDR3 protein is CASSRRDDQPQHF. CDR3 coding DNA: TGTGCCAGCAGTCGCCGGGACGATCAGCCCCAGCATTTT.

In its sample, this clonotype was seen many times. The chain joins TRBV24-1 to TRBJ2-5; no clear D gene. This CDR3 region has 13 residues. The V gene lost 5 bases and the J gene lost 5 bases, with 11 bases spanning the gap. From germline, CDR1 is KGHDR and CDR2 SFDVKD. The CDR3 coding sequence is TGTGCCACCAGTGGTCCTGCTGTCGAGACCCAGTACTTC. Encoded protein: CATSGPAVETQYF.

The chain employs TRBV19 and TRBJ1-1, with TRBD1 as a possible D gene (5 bases). Trimming removed 7 bases at V and 3 bases at J, with 21 bases between. Per germline, CDR1 LNHDA and CDR2 SQIVND (reference sequence). This CDR3 comprises 16 residues. This chain's CDR3 is CASISGPPWGYTEAFF. The CDR3 DNA sequence: TGTGCCAGTATATCAGGCCCCCCATGGGGCTACACTGAAGCTTTCTTT.

Only a few counts were recorded for this clonotype. The chain is built from TRBV12-3 or TRBV12-4 and TRBJ2-5, with 12 bases identical to TRBD2. The trim removed 6 bases at V and 6 bases at J, leaving 8 bases unmatched. The CDR3 is 15 amino acids. The CDR3 spells CASSLLAGGPKTQYF. DNA of the CDR3: TGTGCCAGCAGCTTACTAGCGGGGGGCCCCAAGACCCAGTACTTC.

This clonotype occurred a few times. A much larger clonotype is one base distant, so this may be a read error. The CDR3 region is CASRSTGVTQYF. CDR3 DNA sequence: TGTGCCAGCAGATCGACCGGTGTGACCCAGTACTTC. The chain recombines TRBV27 with TRBJ2-5; D not resolved. The germline CDR1 and CDR2 sequences are MNHEY and SMNVEV (reference sequence). The CDR3 sequence is 12 residues long. V was pared by 6 bases and J by 7 bases, with 12 bases between.

This clonotype turned up a few times. The V call is TRBV12-3 or TRBV12-4, the J call TRBJ1-5; no clear D gene. Trimming removed 4 bases at V and 0 bases at J, with 16 bases between. The CDR3 extends over 17 amino acids. The CDR3 loop is CASSSFEAFLSNQPQHF. CDR3 bases: TGTGCCAGCAGTTCTTTTGAGGCATTTCTTAGCAATCAGCCCCAGCATTTT.

This clonotype occurred many times. The rearrangement links TRBV6-1 to TRBJ2-5, with no clear D. The CDR3 extends over 15 amino acids. The V gene lost 2 bases and the J gene lost 5 bases, with 15 bases spanning the gap. CDR1 and CDR2 (germline): MNHNS, SASEGT. The CDR3 DNA sequence: TGTGCCAGCAGTGAAACGGCAGTGCTGAGGGAGACCCAGTACTTC. The encoded protein is CASSETAVLRETQYF.

This clonotype was picked up many times. The rearrangement uses TRBV6-1 and TRBJ2-3; D not resolved. The CDR3 totals 15 residues. Trimming pared 3 bases from V and 4 bases from J, leaving 14 bases between. Looked up from germline, CDR1 is MNHNS and CDR2 is SASEGT. The CDR3 nucleotides read TGTGCCAGCAGTGAGCCCACGGGTTGGGCAGATACGCAGTATTTT. Amino acids: CASSEPTGWADTQYF.

This clonotype has only a few counts. V is TRBV19 and J is TRBJ1-1; D is unclear. Trimming stripped 6 bases from V and 5 bases from J, with 10 bases between. The CDR3 contains 12 residues. Per germline, CDR1 LNHDA and CDR2 SQIVND (reference sequence). This CDR3 is CASRLFGTEAFF. The CDR3 nucleotides are TGTGCCAGTAGATTGTTCGGGACTGAAGCTTTCTTT.

There are many counts of this clonotype. The junction departs from the called germline gene at one end, perhaps through a read error. The chain recombines TRBV13 with TRBJ2-1; D ambiguous. The CDR3 is 16 amino acids. Germline-derived CDR1 and CDR2 are PRHDT and FYEKMQ (reference sequence). In DNA, the CDR3 is TGTGCCAACAGCGCATATGGGCTAGAATCGTACAATGAGCAGTTCTTC. Amino acids: CANSAYGLESYNEQFF.

This clonotype occurred a few times. One junction end disagrees with the germline gene, perhaps due to a read error. The chain has TRBV20-1 and TRBJ1-2; 12 bases align to TRBD1. The CDR3 is made up of 16 amino acids. Germline V gives CDR1 DFQATT, CDR2 SNEGSKA (reference sequence). This CDR3 reads CSARTGTGGSGYGHTF. In DNA, the CDR3 is TGCAGTGCTCGAACCGGGACAGGGGGCTCCGGCTATGGCCACACCTTC.